This TCR beta chain was identified in a study of T cell clonotyping in hematopoietic cell transplantation. Trimming removed 6 bases from V and 3 bases from J, with 11 bases in between. The germline V gene has CDR1 ENHRY and CDR2 SYGVKD. The CDR3 contains 13 residues. Some clones are missing from TCRdb's copy, which holds only in-frame ones; the method was immunoSEQ multiplex PCR. The sample has approximately 41,000 clones, 95% seen once. Material for sequencing was peripheral blood mononuclear cells. The TCR comes from a man aged 30 to 45 in good health. Some clones in this sample may be carry-over from other donors' samples. The chain combines TRBV10-3 with TRBJ1-1; tentative D call: TRBD1 (6 bases). The CDR3 DNA is TGTGCCATCAGCGACAGGAGGGACACTGAAGCTTTCTTT. Residues: CAISDRRDTEAFF.